The 31 T cell receptor beta chains below all came from one sample that was sequenced in a study of blood T cells in healthy people across ages. Then a second PCR, running roughly 7 to 11 cycles, was carried out with a sample-barcoded 5' primer and a J-beta primer mix. One entry per CDR3 protein results from TCRdb running MiXCR on the 5' RACE reads. The sample shows some 1,500,000 distinct CDR3 sequences, 40% to 45% of them seen only once. Sample: blood. All receptors come from a woman aged 18-29 years in good health.

The CDR3 DNA reads as TGTGCCAGCAGCCGGCGGGGGATTCCTGAAGCTTTCTTT. It codes for CASSRRGIPEAFF. J is TRBJ1-1 and V is TRBV13, with D perhaps matching TRBD1 (5 bases). This CDR3 has 13 amino acids. Per germline, CDR1 PRHDT and CDR2 FYEKMQ (reference sequence). Trimming left V 5 bases short and J 6 bases short, with 13 bases between.

The chain is built from TRBV5-4 and TRBJ2-3; 12 bases are shared with TRBD2. The V and J ends lost 1 base and 1 base, in that order; junction bases with no gene match: 4. Looked up from germline, CDR1 is SGHNT and CDR2 is YYREEE (reference sequence). This CDR3 has 17 residues. CDR3: CASSLRLAGVGTDTQYF. As DNA, the CDR3 is TGTGCCAGCAGCTTGAGACTAGCGGGAGTCGGCACAGATACGCAGTATTTT.

The chain couples TRBV6-5 to TRBJ2-1; 8 bases match TRBD1. The CDR3 has 14 residues. CDR1 is MNHEY and CDR2 is SVGAGI in the germline V gene. V was pared by 4 bases and J by 9 bases, with 8 bases of the junction left unmatched. The CDR3 spells CASSFRKQGVEQFF. As DNA, the CDR3 is TGTGCCAGCAGTTTTAGGAAACAGGGGGTTGAGCAGTTCTTC.

This clonotype occurred a few times. J is TRBJ2-5 and V is TRBV9; D not resolved. The CDR3 sequence is 14 residues long. Per germline, CDR1 SGDLS and CDR2 YYNGEE. Trimming cost V 3 bases and J 11 bases, with 20 bases left between them. CDR3 in DNA: TGTGCCAGCAGCGCCTTCCTCGTGGGCAATGAGCAGTACTTC. Its translation: CASSAFLVGNEQYF.

The V call is TRBV25-1, the J call TRBJ2-1, with D possibly called TRBD1 or TRBD2 (5 bases each). Germline CDR1 and CDR2: MGHDK and SYGVNS. The CDR3 extends over 12 amino acids. Trimming shortened V by 5 bases and J by 9 bases, and 11 bases separated the two germline ends. CDR3 in amino acids: CASSTQGVEQFF. The CDR3 DNA reads TGTGCCAGCAGTACTCAGGGAGTTGAGCAGTTCTTC.

The chain employs TRBV5-1 and TRBJ2-3; weak D call: TRBD2 (5 bases). Germline V lookup: CDR1 SGHRS, CDR2 YFSETQ. This CDR3 has 16 amino acids. V lost 0 bases and J lost 1, with 12 bases in between. The CDR3 DNA follows: TGCGCCAGCAGCTTGGCAACGATGGAGGGCACAGATACGCAGTATTTT. It yields the protein CASSLATMEGTDTQYF.

The rearrangement uses TRBV27 and TRBJ2-5, with 7 bases that match TRBD2. Germline V gives CDR1 MNHEY, CDR2 SMNVEV (reference sequence). This CDR3 contains 14 residues. The ends lost 5 bases at V and 11 bases at J; junction bases unmatched: 14. The CDR3 loop reads CASSPEGGWDKQYF. CDR3 sequence (DNA): TGTGCCAGCAGTCCAGAGGGAGGGTGGGATAAGCAGTACTTC.

Details on this clonotype: A read error may account for a junction end that differs from germline. The V and J genes are TRBV6-2 or TRBV6-3 and TRBJ2-3, with D possibly being TRBD1 (5 bases). The CDR3 is 17 amino acids. From germline, CDR1 is MNHEY and CDR2 SVGEGT. The CDR3 nucleotides read TGTGCCAGCAGTTACTCGAGACGGACCCCAGTCACAGGTACGCAGTATTTT. Its protein product is CASSYSRRTPVTGTQYF.

The chain employs TRBV18 and TRBJ1-1, with 7 bases fitting TRBD1. V was clipped by 3 bases and J by 1 base; unmatched bases: 5. CDR1 is KGHSH and CDR2 is LQKENI in the germline V gene. There are 15 residues in the CDR3. Here the CDR3 reads CASSPSQGRNTEAFF. The CDR3 DNA reads TGTGCCAGCTCACCCTCACAGGGGAGGAACACTGAAGCTTTCTTT.

V gene TRBV7-9 combines with J gene TRBJ1-2, with D hard to call. Germline CDR1 is SEHNR and CDR2 is FQNEAQ (reference sequence). This CDR3 contains 13 residues. The ends were cut back, 1 base at V and 7 bases at J, with 10 bases in the middle. The CDR3 nucleotides are TGTGCCAGCAGCTTAGTCAGCTCCCGTGGCTACACCTTC. Amino acids: CASSLVSSRGYTF.

The chain links TRBV12-3 or TRBV12-4 to TRBJ1-1; the D is unclear. The CDR3 contains 12 residues. V was cut by 3 bases and J by 9 bases, with 11 bases left in between. CDR3: CASSFSAVKAFF. Written as DNA, the CDR3 is TGTGCCAGCAGTTTTTCGGCAGTTAAAGCTTTCTTT.

This clonotype came up a few times. The gene calls are TRBV5-6 and TRBJ2-5; weak D call: TRBD2 (5 bases). Germline V gene sequence: CDR1 SGHDT, CDR2 YYEEEE. The CDR3 runs to 15 residues. V lost 2 bases, J lost 5 bases, and 16 bases lay in between. The CDR3 DNA sequence: TGTGCCAGCAGCTTAGAGACCGGGGTAGGGGAGACCCAGTACTTC. As protein: CASSLETGVGETQYF. Full variable domain (missing parts from reference TRBV5-6 and TRBJ2-5): DAGVTQSPTHLIKTRGQQVTLRCSPKSGHDTVSWYQQALGQGPQFIFQYYEEEERQRGNFPDRFSGHQFPNYSSELNVNALLLGDSALYLCASSLETGVGETQYFGPGTRLLVL.

This chain links TRBV30 with TRBJ1-2; D unresolved. V was cut by 0 bases and J by 2 bases, with 4 bases left in between. The CDR3 runs 12 residues. CDR1 and CDR2 from the germline V gene are GTSNPN and SVGIG (reference sequence). CDR3 protein: CAWSVLNYGYTF. The CDR3 DNA follows: TGTGCCTGGAGTGTACTGAACTATGGCTACACCTTC.

V and J are TRBV6-2 or TRBV6-3 and TRBJ2-4, with D perhaps TRBD2 (5 bases). Germline V lookup: CDR1 MNHEY, CDR2 SVGEGT. The CDR3 extends over 15 amino acids. V was trimmed by 5 bases and J by 7 bases, leaving 18 bases between them. The CDR3 spells CASSPPGSEINIQYF. The DNA of the CDR3 is TGTGCCAGCAGTCCCCCGGGAAGCGAGATCAACATTCAGTACTTC.

The J gene is TRBJ2-5, the V gene TRBV3-1; D possibly matches TRBD1 or TRBD2 (6 bases each). CDR1 and CDR2 (germline): LGHDT, YNNKEL (reference sequence). This CDR3 is built from 15 residues. V lost 2 bases and J lost 3, with 13 bases in between. The CDR3 DNA reads TGTGCCAGCAGCCAAAGAGGGGGGCGGGAAGAGACCCAGTACTTC. This translates into CASSQRGGREETQYF.

This clonotype was seen at least ten times. The CDR3 bases are TGTGCCAGCAGCTTGGTGGCAGGGGGCGAATACAATGAGCAGTTCTTC. It encodes CASSLVAGGEYNEQFF. The chain has TRBV5-5 and TRBJ2-1; 8 nucleotides line up with TRBD1. CDR1 and CDR2 (germline): SGHKS, YYEKEE (reference sequence). This CDR3 is 16 amino acids long. The V gene end was trimmed by 0 bases and the J gene end by 4 bases; junction bases not matched to a gene: 6. Full variable domain (outside the CDR3, taken from reference TRBV5-5 and TRBJ2-1): DAGVTQSPTHLIKTRGQQVTLRCSPISGHKSVSWYQQVLGQGPQFIFQYYEKEERGRGNFPDRFSARQFPNYSSELNVNALLLGDSALYLCASSLVAGGEYNEQFFGPGTRLTVL.

In the case of this clonotype: One end of the junction varies from germline; a read error may be responsible. The rearrangement joins TRBV7-9 to TRBJ2-4; 10 bases fit TRBD2. CDR1 is SEHNR, CDR2 FQNEAQ, per germline (reference sequence). The CDR3 loop spans 18 amino acids. The CDR3 reads CASSLRASGGPAKNIQYF. CDR3 DNA sequence: TGTGCCAGCAGCTTAAGGGCTAGCGGGGGACCAGCCAAAAACATTCAGTACTTT.

This clonotype was detected a few times. The chain combines TRBV7-8 with TRBJ2-7, with D perhaps TRBD2 (5 bases). Germline CDR1 reads SGHVS; CDR2 reads FQNEAQ. Trimming cost V 10 bases and J 3 bases, with 13 bases left between them. CDR3 size: 12 residues. The CDR3 region is CAISGGGYEQYF. The CDR3 DNA reads TGTGCCATCTCGGGTGGAGGCTACGAGCAGTACTTC.

This clonotype was seen repeatedly, ten times or more. This sequence joins TRBV27 and TRBJ2-3; possibly TRBD1 or TRBD2 for D (5 bases each). Germline V CDR1 and CDR2: MNHEY, SMNVEV (reference sequence). V lost 5 bases, J lost 0 bases, and 9 bases lay in between. This CDR3 is built from 14 residues. CDR3 bases: TGTGCCAGCAGTCTCCGGGACAGCACAGATACGCAGTATTTT. Protein sequence: CASSLRDSTDTQYF.

This clonotype was found many times. This sequence joins TRBV7-2 and TRBJ2-4; D may be TRBD2 (6 bases). Germline V CDR1 and CDR2: SGHTA, FQGNSA. Trimming took 1 base from V and 1 from J, leaving 14 bases between them. This CDR3 is built from 17 residues. CDR3 DNA sequence: TGTGCCAGCAGCTTAGGAATTGGGGGGTCGGCCAAAAACATTCAGTACTTC. It is translated as CASSLGIGGSAKNIQYF.

As for this clonotype: A junction end diverges from the germline sequence, so it may reflect a read error. The chain couples TRBV11-2 to TRBJ2-1, with D unclear. The germline V gene has CDR1 SGHAT and CDR2 FQNNGV. The CDR3 is made up of 11 amino acids. The DNA of the CDR3 is TGTACCAGCAGCTTACATAATGAGCAGTTCTTC. The encoded protein is CTSSLHNEQFF. The variable domain in full, completed from reference TRBV11-2 and TRBJ2-1, reads EAGVAQSPRYKIIEKRQSVAFWCNPISGHATLYWYQQILGQGPKLLIQFQNNGVVDDSQLPKDRFSAERLKGVDSTLKIQPAKLEDSAVYLCTSSLHNEQFFGPGTRLTVL.

This clonotype showed up just a few times. The chain carries TRBV5-1 and TRBJ2-7; perhaps D is TRBD1 or TRBD2 (6 bases each). The V and J ends lost 2 bases and 0 bases respectively, with 15 bases between them. Germline loops: CDR1 SGHRS, CDR2 YFSETQ. This CDR3 is 16 amino acids long. The CDR3: CASSLSIGGLSYEQYF. The CDR3 DNA sequence: TGCGCCAGCAGCTTATCGATCGGGGGCCTCTCCTACGAGCAGTACTTC.

This clonotype showed up just once. The V call is TRBV29-1, the J call TRBJ2-3, with TRBD1 matching 7 bases. The trim removed 7 bases at V and 1 base at J, leaving 5 bases unmatched. From germline, CDR1 is SQVTM and CDR2 ANQGSEA. The length of the CDR3 is 13 residues. CDR3 DNA: TGCAGCGGGCGCGGACAGGGCACAGATACGCAGTATTTT. Encoded protein: CSGRGQGTDTQYF.

Only a few counts were recorded for this clonotype. V and J are TRBV12-3 or TRBV12-4 and TRBJ2-7, with D possibly TRBD1 on 6 matching bases. Trimming removed 1 base from V and 7 bases from J, with 8 bases in between. The CDR3 runs to 12 residues. CDR3 in DNA: TGTGCCAGCAGTTTAGAGACAGGAGAGCAGTACTTC. The encoded protein is CASSLETGEQYF.

This clonotype was counted between two and nine times. The chain has TRBV6-2 or TRBV6-3 and TRBJ2-4; 10 bases are a match to TRBD2. The CDR3 extends over 16 amino acids. Germline CDR1 reads MNHEY; CDR2 reads SVGEGT. Trimming at V came to 7 bases and at J to 3 bases, leaving 9 bases not matched to a gene. In nucleotides, the CDR3 is TGTGCCAGCACCGTAGCGGGGGGCTCTGTCAAAAACATTCAGTACTTC. Amino acid sequence: CASTVAGGSVKNIQYF.

The CDR3 sequence is CASSVDPSGKSYEQYF. The CDR3 nucleotides read TGTGCCAGCAGCGTAGACCCTAGCGGGAAGTCCTACGAGCAGTACTTC. The rearrangement joins TRBV9 to TRBJ2-7, with 9 bases fitting TRBD2. Trimming removed 0 bases from V and 1 base from J; junction bases left unmatched: 5. CDR1 is SGDLS and CDR2 is YYNGEE in the germline V gene. The CDR3 has 16 amino acids. Complete variable domain (other parts from reference TRBV9 and TRBJ2-7): DSGVTQTPKHLITATGQRVTLRCSPRSGDLSVYWYQQSLDQGLQFLIQYYNGEERAKGNILERFSAQQFPDLHSELNLSSLELGDSALYFCASSVDPSGKSYEQYFGPGTRLTVT.

The chain employs TRBV3-1 and TRBJ1-4; a possible D gene is TRBD1 (6 bases). The CDR3 is 15 residues long. Germline CDR1 reads LGHDT; CDR2 reads YNNKEL (reference sequence). Trimming removed 3 bases at V and 0 bases at J, with 8 bases between. The CDR3 loop reads CASSHRGSTNEKLFF. CDR3 nucleotide sequence: TGTGCCAGCAGCCATAGGGGGTCAACTAATGAAAAACTGTTTTTT.

This sequence joins TRBV15 and TRBJ2-5, with 7 bases fitting TRBD2. This CDR3 is 14 amino acids long. V was clipped by 5 bases and J by 11 bases; unmatched bases: 14. Germline loops: CDR1 LNHNV, CDR2 YYDKDF (reference sequence). CDR3 sequence: CATSGPRENNEQYF. The CDR3 nucleotides are TGTGCCACCAGCGGTCCGCGGGAGAACAATGAGCAGTACTTC.

The sample holds a few counts of this clonotype. This chain uses TRBV5-6 with TRBJ2-3; D perhaps matches TRBD2 (5 bases). Germline CDR1 is SGHDT and CDR2 is YYEEEE. V was trimmed by 4 bases and J by 2 bases, leaving 14 bases between them. This CDR3 has 15 amino acids. In nucleotides, the CDR3 is TGTGCCAGCAGCCCCCTTGTGAGGGACACAGATACGCAGTATTTT. This codes for CASSPLVRDTDTQYF.

This chain uses TRBV29-1 with TRBJ1-1, with D unresolved. Germline V CDR1 and CDR2: SQVTM, ANQGSEA. V lost 6 bases and J lost 0, with 11 bases in between. This CDR3 comprises 13 residues. The DNA of the CDR3 is TGCAGCGTAAACAGCAGAATGAACACTGAAGCTTTCTTT. Translation gives CSVNSRMNTEAFF.

This clonotype occurred a few times. This chain uses TRBV20-1 with TRBJ2-7, with D tentatively TRBD2 (5 bases). Germline V gene data show CDR1 as DFQATT and CDR2 as SNEGSKA (reference sequence). Trimming cost V 3 bases and J 3 bases, with 15 bases left between them. The CDR3 totals 14 residues. The CDR3 spells CSASKPSLNYEQYF. The CDR3 DNA reads as TGCAGTGCTAGTAAGCCTAGCCTGAACTACGAGCAGTACTTC.